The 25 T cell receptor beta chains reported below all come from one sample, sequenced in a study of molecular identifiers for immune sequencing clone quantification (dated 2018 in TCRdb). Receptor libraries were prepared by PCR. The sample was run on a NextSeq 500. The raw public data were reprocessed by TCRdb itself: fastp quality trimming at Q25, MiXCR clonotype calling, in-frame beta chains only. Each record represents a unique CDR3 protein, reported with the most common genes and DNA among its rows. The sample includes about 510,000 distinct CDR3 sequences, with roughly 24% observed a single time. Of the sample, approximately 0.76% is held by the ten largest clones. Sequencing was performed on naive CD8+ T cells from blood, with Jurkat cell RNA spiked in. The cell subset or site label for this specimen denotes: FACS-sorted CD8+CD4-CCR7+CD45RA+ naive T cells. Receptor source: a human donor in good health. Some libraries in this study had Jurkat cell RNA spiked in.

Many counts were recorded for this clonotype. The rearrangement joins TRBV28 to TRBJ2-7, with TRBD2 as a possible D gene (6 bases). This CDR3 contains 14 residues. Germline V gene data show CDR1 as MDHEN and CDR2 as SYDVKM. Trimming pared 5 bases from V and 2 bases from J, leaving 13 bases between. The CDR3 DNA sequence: TGTGCCAGCAGTCTTGAGGAGGGTACCTACGAGCAGTACTTC. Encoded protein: CASSLEEGTYEQYF. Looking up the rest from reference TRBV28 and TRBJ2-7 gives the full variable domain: DVKVTQSSRYLVKRTGEKVFLECVQDMDHENMFWYRQDPGLGLRLIYFSYDVKMKEKGDIPEGYSVSREKKERFSLILESASTNQTSMYLCASSLEEGTYEQYFGPGTRLTVT.

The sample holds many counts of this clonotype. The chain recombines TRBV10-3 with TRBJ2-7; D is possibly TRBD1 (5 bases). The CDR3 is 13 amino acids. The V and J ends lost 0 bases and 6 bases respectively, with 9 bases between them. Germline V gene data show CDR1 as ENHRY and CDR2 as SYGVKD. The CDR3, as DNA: TGTGCCATCAGTGAGTCGGAAAGGGGCGAGCAGTACTTC. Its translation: CAISESERGEQYF.

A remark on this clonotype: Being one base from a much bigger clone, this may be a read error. CDR3 in DNA: TGTGCCAGCAGCCACTGTGGGCAGTACTTC. Protein: CASSHCGQYF. V and J are TRBV6-6 and TRBJ2-7; unclear D gene. The length of the CDR3 is 10 residues. CDR1 and CDR2 from the germline V gene are MNHNY and SVGAGI (reference sequence). The V end lost 6 bases, the J end lost 9 bases, and 9 bases lay between the germline ends.

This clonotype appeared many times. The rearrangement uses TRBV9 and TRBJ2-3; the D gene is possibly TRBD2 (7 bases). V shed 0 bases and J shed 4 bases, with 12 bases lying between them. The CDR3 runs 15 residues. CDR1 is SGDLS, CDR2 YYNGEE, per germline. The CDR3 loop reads CASSVVGGPPDTQYF. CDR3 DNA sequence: TGTGCCAGCAGCGTAGTGGGGGGGCCGCCAGATACGCAGTATTTT.

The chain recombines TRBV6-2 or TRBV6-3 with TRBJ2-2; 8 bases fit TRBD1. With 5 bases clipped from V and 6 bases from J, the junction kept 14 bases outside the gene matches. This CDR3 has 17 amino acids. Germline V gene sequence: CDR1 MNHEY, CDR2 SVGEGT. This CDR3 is CASSHPSQGAQAGELFF. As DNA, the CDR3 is TGTGCCAGCAGTCATCCTTCCCAGGGGGCCCAGGCCGGGGAGCTGTTTTTT.

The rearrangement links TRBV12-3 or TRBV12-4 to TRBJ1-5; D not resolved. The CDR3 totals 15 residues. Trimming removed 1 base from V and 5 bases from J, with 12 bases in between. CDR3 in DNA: TGTGCCAGCAGTTTAGTATCAGGCAGAGATCAGCCCCAGCATTTT. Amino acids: CASSLVSGRDQPQHF.

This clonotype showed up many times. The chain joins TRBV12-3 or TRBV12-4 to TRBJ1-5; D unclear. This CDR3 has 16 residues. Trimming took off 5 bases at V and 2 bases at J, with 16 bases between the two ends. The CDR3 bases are TGTGCCAGCAGTCCGTCTTCCGTCATGGGCAATCAGCCCCAGCATTTT. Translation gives CASSPSSVMGNQPQHF.

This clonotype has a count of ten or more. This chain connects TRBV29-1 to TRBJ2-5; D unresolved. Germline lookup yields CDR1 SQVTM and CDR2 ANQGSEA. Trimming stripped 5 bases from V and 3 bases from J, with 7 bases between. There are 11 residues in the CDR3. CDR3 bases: TGCAGCGTTTCAGGCGAAGAGACCCAGTACTTC. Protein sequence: CSVSGEETQYF. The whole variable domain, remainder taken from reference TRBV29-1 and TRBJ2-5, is SAVISQKPSRDICQRGTSLTIQCQVDSQVTMMFWYRQQPGQSLTLIATANQGSEATYESGFVIDKFPISRPNLTFSTLTVSNMSPEDSSIYLCSVSGEETQYFGPGTRLLVL.

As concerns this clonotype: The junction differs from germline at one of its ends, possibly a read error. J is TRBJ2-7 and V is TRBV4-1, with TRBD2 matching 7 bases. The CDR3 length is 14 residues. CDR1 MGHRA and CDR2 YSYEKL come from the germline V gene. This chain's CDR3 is CASSLVLGDYAQYF. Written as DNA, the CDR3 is TGCGCCAGCAGCCTGGTTCTGGGGGACTACGCGCAGTACTTC.

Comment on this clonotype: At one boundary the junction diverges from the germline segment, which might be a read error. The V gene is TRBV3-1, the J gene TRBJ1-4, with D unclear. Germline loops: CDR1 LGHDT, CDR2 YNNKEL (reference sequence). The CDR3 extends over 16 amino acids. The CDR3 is CAGSQETRRTNEKLFF. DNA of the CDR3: TGTGCCGGCAGCCAAGAGACTCGGAGAACTAATGAAAAACTGTTTTTT.

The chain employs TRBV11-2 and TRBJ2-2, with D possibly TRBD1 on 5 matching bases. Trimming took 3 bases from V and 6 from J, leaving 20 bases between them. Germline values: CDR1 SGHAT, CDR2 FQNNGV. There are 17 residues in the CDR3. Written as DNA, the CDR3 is TGTGCCAGCAGCTTTACCCACTTCAGGGATCTGGCCGGGGAGCTGTTTTTT. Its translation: CASSFTHFRDLAGELFF.

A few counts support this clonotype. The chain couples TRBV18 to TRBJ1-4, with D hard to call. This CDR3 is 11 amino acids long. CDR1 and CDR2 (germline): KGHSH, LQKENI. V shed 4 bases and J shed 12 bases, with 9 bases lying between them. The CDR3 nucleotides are TGTGCCAGCTCACGAGGATTGGAACTGTTTTTT. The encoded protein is CASSRGLELFF.

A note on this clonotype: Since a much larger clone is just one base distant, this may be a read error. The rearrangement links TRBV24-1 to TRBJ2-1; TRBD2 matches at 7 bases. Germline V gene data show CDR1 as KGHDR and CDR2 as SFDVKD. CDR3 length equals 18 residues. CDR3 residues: CATSDGLGPLSDYNEQSF. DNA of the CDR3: TGTGCCACCAGCGACGGACTAGGTCCTTTATCCGACTACAATGAGCAGTCCTTC.

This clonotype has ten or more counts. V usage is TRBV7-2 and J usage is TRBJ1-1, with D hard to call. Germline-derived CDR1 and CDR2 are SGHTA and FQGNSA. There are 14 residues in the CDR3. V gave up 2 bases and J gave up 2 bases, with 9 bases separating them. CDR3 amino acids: CASSLYSRNTEAFF. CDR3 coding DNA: TGTGCCAGCAGCTTATACTCCAGAAACACTGAAGCTTTCTTT.

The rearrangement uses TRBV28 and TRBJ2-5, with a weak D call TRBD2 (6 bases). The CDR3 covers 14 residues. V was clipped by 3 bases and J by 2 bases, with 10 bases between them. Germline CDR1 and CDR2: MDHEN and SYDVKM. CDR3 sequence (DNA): TGTGCCAGCAGTTTCAACGGACTACAAGAGACCCAGTACTTC. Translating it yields CASSFNGLQETQYF.

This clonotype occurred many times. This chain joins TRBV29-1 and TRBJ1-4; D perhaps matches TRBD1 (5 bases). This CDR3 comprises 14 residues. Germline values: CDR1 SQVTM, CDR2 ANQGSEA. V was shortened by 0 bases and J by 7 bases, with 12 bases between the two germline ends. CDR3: CSVEEIRGSEKLFF. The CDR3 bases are TGCAGCGTTGAAGAGATTAGGGGAAGTGAAAAACTGTTTTTT.

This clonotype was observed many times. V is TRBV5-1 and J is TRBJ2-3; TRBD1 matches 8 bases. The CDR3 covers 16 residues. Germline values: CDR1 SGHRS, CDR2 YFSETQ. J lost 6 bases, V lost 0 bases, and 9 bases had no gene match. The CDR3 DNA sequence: TGCGCCAGCAGCTTGGCCGACAGGGGATTGAGGGATACGCAGTATTTT. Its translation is CASSLADRGLRDTQYF.

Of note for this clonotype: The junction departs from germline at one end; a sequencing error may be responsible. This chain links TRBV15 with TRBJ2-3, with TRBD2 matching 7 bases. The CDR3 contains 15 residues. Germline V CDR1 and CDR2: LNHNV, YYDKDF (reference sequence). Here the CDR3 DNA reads TGTGCCGCCAGCCCCGGCGGGGGATTCACAGATACGCAGTATTTT. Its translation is CAASPGGGFTDTQYF.

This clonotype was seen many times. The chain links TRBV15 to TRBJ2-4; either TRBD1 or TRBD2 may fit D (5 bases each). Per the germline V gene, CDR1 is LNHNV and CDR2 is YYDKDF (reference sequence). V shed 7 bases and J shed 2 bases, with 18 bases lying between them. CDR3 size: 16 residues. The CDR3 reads CATMHPTQGPKNIQYF. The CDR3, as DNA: TGTGCCACCATGCATCCAACCCAGGGACCCAAAAACATTCAGTACTTC.

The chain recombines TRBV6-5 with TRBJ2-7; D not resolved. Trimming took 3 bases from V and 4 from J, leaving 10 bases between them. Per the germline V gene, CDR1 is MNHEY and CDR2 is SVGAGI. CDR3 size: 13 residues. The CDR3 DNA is TGTGCCAGCAGTTATGGGCGCAAATACGAGCAGTACTTC. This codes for CASSYGRKYEQYF.

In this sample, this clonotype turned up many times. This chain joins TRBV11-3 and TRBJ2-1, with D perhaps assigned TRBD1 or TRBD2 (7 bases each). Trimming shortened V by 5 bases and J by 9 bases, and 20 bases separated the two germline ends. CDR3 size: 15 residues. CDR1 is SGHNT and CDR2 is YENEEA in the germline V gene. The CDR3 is CASSPAGSGTVEQFF. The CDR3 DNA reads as TGTGCCAGCAGCCCCGCCGGAAGCGGGACAGTTGAGCAGTTCTTC.

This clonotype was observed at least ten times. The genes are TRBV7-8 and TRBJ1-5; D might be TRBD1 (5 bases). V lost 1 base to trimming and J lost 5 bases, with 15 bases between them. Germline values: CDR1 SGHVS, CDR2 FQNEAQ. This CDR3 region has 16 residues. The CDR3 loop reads CASSLVGGLAHQPQHF. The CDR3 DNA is TGTGCCAGCAGCTTAGTTGGGGGTTTGGCCCATCAGCCCCAGCATTTT.

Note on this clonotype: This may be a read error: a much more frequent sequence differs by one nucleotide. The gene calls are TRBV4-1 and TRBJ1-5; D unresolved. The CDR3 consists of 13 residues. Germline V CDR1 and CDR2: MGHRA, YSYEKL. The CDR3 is CASSQISNQLQHF. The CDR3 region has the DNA TGCGCCAGCAGCCAAATTAGCAATCAGCTCCAGCATTTT.

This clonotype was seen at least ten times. CDR3 DNA: TGCAGCGTTTGGGGAGACAACTACGAGCAGTACTTC. This codes for CSVWGDNYEQYF. The V and J genes are TRBV29-1 and TRBJ2-7, with D possibly TRBD2 on 5 matching bases. V was pared by 5 bases and J by 3 bases, with 11 bases between. CDR3 length equals 12 residues. The germline gives CDR1 SQVTM, CDR2 ANQGSEA.

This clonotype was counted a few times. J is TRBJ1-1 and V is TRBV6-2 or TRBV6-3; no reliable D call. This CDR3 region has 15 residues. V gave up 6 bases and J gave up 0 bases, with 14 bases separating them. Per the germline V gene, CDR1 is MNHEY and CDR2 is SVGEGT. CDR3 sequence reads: CASSPPASLNTEAFF. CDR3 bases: TGTGCCAGCAGCCCCCCGGCCAGCCTGAACACTGAAGCTTTCTTT.